This is a list of T cell receptor beta chains from one sample in a study of shared clonotypes between healthy human individuals. The repertoire was sequenced with immunoSEQ multiplex PCR; TCRdb's copy has only in-frame clones and lacks some. Here the sample spans about 2 million clones, roughly 96% being singletons. The source material was naive CD4+ T cells sorted from blood. These receptors all stem from a man aged 18 to 29 in good health. The conserved cysteine and the conserved F or W are not part of the CDR3 here.

12 TRBV5-1 ASSSNTYTDTQY
15 TRBV19 ASSMRVGGRAGNEQF
14 TRBV6-5 ASSYKLSGNTDTQY
14 TRBV29-1 SVEALNRAFGTEAF
15 TRBV23-1 ASSPPGQGGDTDTQY
15 TRBV28 ASSWAGTGDRGYGYT
14 TRBV7-9 ASSHLRRGENTEAF
9 TRBV28 ASRKNQPQH
10 TRBV6-1 ASSTLQYTQY
12 TRBV19 ASSIGTVQDQQY
13 TRBV28 ASSFDGTAGEKLF
11 TRBV6-6 ASRSDSPYEQY
11 TRBV6-1 ASREGGSYEQY
13 TRBV2 ASSLRQAANTEAF
12 TRBV19 ASSLGRKGNTIY
15 TRBV9 ASSVTLTSVNTGELF
11 TRBV7-2 ASSLERDNTQY
15 TRBV4-1 ASSHGGGGNGNQPQH
13 TRBV5-4 ASSSPSGGDYEQY
13 TRBV7-2 ASSLALAGSYEQY
12 TRBV7-9 ASSFSDPPRTQY
9 TRBV30 AFDRGHEQF
9 TRBV7-2 ASSRSYEQY